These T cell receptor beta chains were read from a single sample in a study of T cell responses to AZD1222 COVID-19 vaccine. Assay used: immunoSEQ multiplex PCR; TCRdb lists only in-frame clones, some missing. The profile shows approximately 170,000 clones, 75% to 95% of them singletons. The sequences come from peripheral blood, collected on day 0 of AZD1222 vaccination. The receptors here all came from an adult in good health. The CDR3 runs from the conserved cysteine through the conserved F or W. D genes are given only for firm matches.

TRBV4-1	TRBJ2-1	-	CASSQGTRDSYNEQFF	TGCGCCAGCAGCCAAGGAACTAGAGACTCCTACAATGAGCAGTTCTTC
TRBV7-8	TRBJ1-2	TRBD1	CASSLEWGQGYTF	TGTGCCAGCAGCTTAGAGTGGGGACAGGGGTACACCTTC
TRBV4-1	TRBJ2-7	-	CASSQVTGSHEQYF	TGCGCCAGCAGCCAAGTAACAGGGTCCCACGAGCAGTACTTC
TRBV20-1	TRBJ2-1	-	CSARGLAEQFF	TGCAGTGCTAGAGGCCTTGCGGAGCAGTTCTTC
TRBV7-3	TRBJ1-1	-	CASSRQGPLNTEAFF	TGTGCCAGCAGCCGCCAGGGCCCCTTGAACACTGAAGCTTTCTTT
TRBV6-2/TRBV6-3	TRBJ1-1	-	CASSYGTEAFF	TGTGCCAGCAGCTATGGGACTGAAGCTTTCTTT
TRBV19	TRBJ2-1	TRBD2	CASSIDRLATNEQFF	TGTGCCAGTAGTATAGATAGACTAGCTACCAATGAGCAGTTCTTC
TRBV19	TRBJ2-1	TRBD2	CASKRAGVAYNEQFF	TGTGCCAGTAAGCGGGCGGGAGTAGCTTACAATGAGCAGTTCTTC
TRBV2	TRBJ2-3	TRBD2	CASFPTTSADTQYF	TGTGCCAGCTTTCCAACGACTAGCGCAGATACGCAGTATTTT
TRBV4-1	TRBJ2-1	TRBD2	CASGRVLAEGEFF	TGCGCCAGCGGACGGGTCCTAGCGGAAGGGGAGTTCTTC
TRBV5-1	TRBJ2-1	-	CASNVGGTYNEQFF	TGCGCCAGCAATGTTGGCGGGACCTACAATGAGCAGTTCTTC
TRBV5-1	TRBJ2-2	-	CASSYGLNTGELFF	TGCGCCAGCAGCTACGGACTAAACACCGGGGAGCTGTTTTTT
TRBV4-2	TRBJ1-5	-	CASSQNFLQPQHF	TGTGCCAGCAGCCAAAACTTTCTCCAGCCCCAGCATTTT
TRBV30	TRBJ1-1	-	CAWRERKSPLNTEAFF	TGTGCCTGGAGGGAAAGAAAGTCCCCCTTGAACACTGAAGCTTTCTTT
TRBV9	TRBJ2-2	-	CASTGDTGELFF	TGTGCCAGCACAGGGGACACCGGGGAGCTGTTTTTT
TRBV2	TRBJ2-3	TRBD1	CASSGQGGTDTQYF	TGTGCCAGCAGTGGACAGGGGGGCACAGATACGCAGTATTTT
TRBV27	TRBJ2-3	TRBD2	CASSLGLGTDTQYF	TGTGCCAGCAGTTTGGGACTAGGCACAGATACGCAGTATTTT
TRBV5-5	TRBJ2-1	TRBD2	CASSSYSAGGNEQFF	TGTGCCAGCAGCTCTTACTCAGCGGGAGGGAATGAGCAGTTCTTC
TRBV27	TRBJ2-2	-	CAGPPKRPTGELFF	TGTGCCGGCCCCCCAAAGCGGCCCACCGGGGAGCTGTTTTTT
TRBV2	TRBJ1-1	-	CASTARRTTEAFF	TGTGCCAGCACGGCACGGCGGACCACTGAAGCTTTCTTT
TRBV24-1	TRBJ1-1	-	CATSGGVRATEAFF	TGTGCCACCAGTGGGGGGGTCCGTGCGACTGAAGCTTTCTTT
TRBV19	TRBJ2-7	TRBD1	CASSILPGQGLSYEQYF	TGTGCCAGTAGTATTCTACCGGGACAGGGGCTTTCCTACGAGCAGTACTTC
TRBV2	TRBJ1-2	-	CASRRADYGYTF	TGTGCCAGCCGTAGGGCTGACTATGGCTACACCTTC
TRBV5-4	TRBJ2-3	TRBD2	CASKSSGEVMDTQYF	TGTGCCAGCAAGTCTAGCGGGGAGGTGATGGATACGCAGTATTTT
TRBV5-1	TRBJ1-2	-	CASSLAPGPYGYTF	TGCGCCAGCAGCTTGGCTCCCGGGCCCTATGGCTACACCTTC
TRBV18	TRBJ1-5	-	CASSPIRRDGVIPLEPQHF	TGTGCCAGCTCACCTATCAGGAGGGACGGAGTAATCCCTCTTGAGCCCCAGCATTTT
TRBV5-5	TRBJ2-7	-	CASSSRGSYEQYF	TGTGCCAGCAGCTCCAGGGGTTCCTACGAGCAGTACTTC
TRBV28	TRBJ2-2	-	CASSLRPRGTGELFF	TGTGCCAGCAGTTTGCGGCCGCGCGGCACCGGGGAGCTGTTTTTT
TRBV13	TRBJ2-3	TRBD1	CASSWDRGYDEDTDTQYF	TGTGCCAGCAGCTGGGACAGGGGGTACGATGAGGACACAGATACGCAGTATTTT